These 25 T cell receptor beta chains originate from one sample sequenced in a study of blood T cell repertoires in COVID-19. Clones were read by immunoSEQ multiplex PCR, and TCRdb kept only the in-frame ones, dropping some. Of 150,000 to 200,000 clones listed, 88% are singletons. Sequencing used peripheral blood. Source of these receptors: a human donor in a cohort sampled during active COVID-19.

The J gene is TRBJ1-6, the V gene TRBV28; 9 nucleotides agree with TRBD1. This CDR3 comprises 15 residues. Germline CDR1 is MDHEN and CDR2 is SYDVKM. The junction had 4 bases not matched to a gene; V was cut back by 5 bases and J by 5 bases. CDR3 sequence: CASSPWTGDNSPLHF. The CDR3 DNA follows: TGTGCCAGCAGTCCATGGACAGGGGATAATTCACCCCTCCACTTT. Full variable domain (outside the CDR3, taken from reference TRBV28 and TRBJ1-6): DVKVTQSSRYLVKRTGEKVFLECVQDMDHENMFWYRQDPGLGLRLIYFSYDVKMKEKGDIPEGYSVSREKKERFSLILESASTNQTSMYLCASSPWTGDNSPLHFGNGTRLTVT.

V gene TRBV29-1 combines with J gene TRBJ2-7; 7 bases fit TRBD2. Germline CDR1 and CDR2: SQVTM and ANQGSEA. The CDR3 is 13 amino acids. V shed 4 bases, J shed 3 bases, and the junction held 6 bases outside the gene matches. The CDR3 DNA is TGCAGCGTTGGAAGCGGGGTAGGCTACGAGCAGTACTTC. Its protein product is CSVGSGVGYEQYF.

The rearrangement joins TRBV11-2 to TRBJ2-7, with TRBD2 matching over 15 bases. V shed 1 base, J shed 2 bases, and the junction held 9 bases outside the gene matches. The CDR3 contains 19 residues. Germline values: CDR1 SGHAT, CDR2 FQNNGV. The CDR3: CASSLVFGTSGGHTYEQYF. The DNA for the CDR3 is TGTGCCAGCAGCTTAGTCTTTGGGACTAGCGGGGGGCACACCTACGAGCAGTACTTC. The full variable domain, its missing parts supplied by reference TRBV11-2 and TRBJ2-7, is EAGVAQSPRYKIIEKRQSVAFWCNPISGHATLYWYQQILGQGPKLLIQFQNNGVVDDSQLPKDRFSAERLKGVDSTLKIQPAKLEDSAVYLCASSLVFGTSGGHTYEQYFGPGTRLTVT.

V is TRBV4-2 and J is TRBJ2-5, with D possibly being TRBD2 (6 bases). The length of the CDR3 is 15 residues. The germline V gene has CDR1 LGHNA and CDR2 YNFKEQ. V was trimmed by 2 bases and J by 4 bases, leaving 14 bases between them. The CDR3 region has the DNA TGTGCCAGCAGCCAATTTCCCGGGACTGGAGAGACCCAGTACTTC. This codes for CASSQFPGTGETQYF.

The chain joins TRBV6-5 to TRBJ1-2; 7 positions agree with TRBD1. Trimming cost V 2 bases and J 4 bases; bases outside gene matches: 7. CDR1 and CDR2 from the germline V gene are MNHEY and SVGAGI. The CDR3 length is 15 residues. CDR3 region: CASSYDQGGSYGYTF. In DNA form, the CDR3 reads TGTGCCAGCAGTTACGACCAGGGGGGATCCTATGGCTACACCTTC.

The rearrangement links TRBV9 to TRBJ1-2; a possible D gene is TRBD1 (6 bases). Germline V gene data show CDR1 as SGDLS and CDR2 as YYNGEE. The CDR3 covers 12 residues. Trimming removed 4 bases from V and 8 bases from J, with 12 bases in between. Here the CDR3 DNA reads TGTGCCAGCAGCCTCCCCCAGGGGGGCTACACCTTC. The encoded protein is CASSLPQGGYTF.

The V and J genes are TRBV29-1 and TRBJ2-1; 7 bases match TRBD2. V trimming: 4 bases; J trimming: 0 bases; junction bases outside the gene matches: 3. Germline CDR1 reads SQVTM; CDR2 reads ANQGSEA. The CDR3 covers 14 residues. The CDR3, as DNA: TGCAGCGTTGGGGGCGGGGGCTCCTACAATGAGCAGTTCTTC. Amino acids: CSVGGGGSYNEQFF.

The chain recombines TRBV6-2 or TRBV6-3 with TRBJ1-5, with D possibly being TRBD1 (5 bases). V was cut by 6 bases and J by 2 bases, with 14 bases left in between. The germline CDR1 and CDR2 sequences are MNHEY and SVGEGT. The CDR3 totals 15 residues. As DNA, the CDR3 is TGTGCCAGCAGCCCCATAGACAGTCGCAATCAGCCCCAGCATTTT. Translation: CASSPIDSRNQPQHF.

The gene calls are TRBV13 and TRBJ2-7, with 9 bases identical to TRBD2. Germline CDR1 PRHDT, CDR2 FYEKMQ (reference sequence). The trim removed 5 bases at V and 4 bases at J, leaving 9 bases unmatched. The CDR3 is 15 residues long. The CDR3 DNA sequence: TGTGCCAGCAGCCGTAGCGGGAGTGCCCCATACGAGCAGTACTTC. Protein: CASSRSGSAPYEQYF. The full variable domain, in which reference TRBV13 and TRBJ2-7 provide the parts outside the CDR3, is AAGVIQSPRHLIKEKRETATLKCYPIPRHDTVYWYQQGPGQDPQFLISFYEKMQSDKGSIPDRFSAQQFSDYHSELNMSSLELGDSALYFCASSRSGSAPYEQYFGPGTRLTVT.

V is TRBV18 and J is TRBJ1-2; no clear D gene. CDR1 and CDR2 (germline): KGHSH, LQKENI. The CDR3 runs 17 residues. V lost 1 base to trimming and J lost 4 bases, with 19 bases between them. The DNA for the CDR3 is TGTGCCAGCTCACCACTCGGCTTCCCGGGAGGAGTCTATGGCTACACCTTC. It is translated as CASSPLGFPGGVYGYTF.

The chain uses TRBV19 and TRBJ2-2; 7 nucleotides line up with TRBD1. Germline CDR1 and CDR2: LNHDA and SQIVND (reference sequence). Trimming removed 5 bases from V and 0 bases from J; junction bases left unmatched: 3. This CDR3 comprises 15 residues. This CDR3 is CASSPTGANTGELFF. The DNA of the CDR3 is TGTGCCAGTAGTCCCACAGGGGCGAACACCGGGGAGCTGTTTTTT.

J is TRBJ2-5 and V is TRBV2; D ambiguous. The CDR3 loop spans 16 amino acids. The germline gives CDR1 SNHLY, CDR2 FYNNEI. Trimming took 1 base from V and 5 from J, leaving 17 bases between them. The CDR3 sequence: CASSEGMGSLLETQYF. The CDR3 DNA is TGTGCCAGCAGTGAAGGTATGGGCAGTCTACTGGAGACCCAGTACTTC.

The J gene is TRBJ1-1, the V gene TRBV4-1, with D tentatively TRBD1 (6 bases). Germline V gene sequence: CDR1 MGHRA, CDR2 YSYEKL. Trimming took off 0 bases at V and 1 base at J, with 9 bases between the two ends. This CDR3 comprises 15 residues. CDR3 sequence reads: CASSQEMGQNTEAFF. The CDR3 coding sequence is TGCGCCAGCAGCCAAGAAATGGGACAGAACACTGAAGCTTTCTTT.

CDR3 nucleotide sequence: TGTGCCAGCAGCCGCCCGGGAGGCTCCTACGAGCAGTACTTC. This encodes CASSRPGGSYEQYF. The chain has TRBV7-2 and TRBJ2-7, with 7 nucleotides matching TRBD2. The CDR3 spans 14 residues. Trimming took 5 bases from V and 0 from J; bases not matched to a gene: 4. Germline V gene sequence: CDR1 SGHTA, CDR2 FQGNSA.

The chain recombines TRBV29-1 with TRBJ1-1, with D possibly matching TRBD1 (5 bases). The germline gives CDR1 SQVTM, CDR2 ANQGSEA. V lost 5 bases and J 3 bases, leaving 16 bases between the germline ends. The CDR3 totals 14 residues. The CDR3: CSVPFGQEDTEAFF. DNA for the CDR3: TGCAGCGTTCCATTTGGACAAGAAGACACTGAAGCTTTCTTT.

The J gene is TRBJ2-7, the V gene TRBV7-8; D is uncertain. The germline V and J ends were trimmed by 1 base and 6 bases, with 10 bases remaining between them. CDR3 length: 13 amino acids. Per germline, CDR1 SGHVS and CDR2 FQNEAQ. The CDR3: CASSLGTRLEQYF. DNA for the CDR3: TGTGCCAGCAGCTTAGGTACTCGACTCGAGCAGTACTTC.

The table lists this clone with a count of one. V usage is TRBV3-1 (or the pseudogene TRBV3-2) and J usage is TRBJ1-1; D uncertain. V lost 1 base to trimming and J lost 1 base, with 7 bases between them. The CDR3 has 14 residues. Looked up from germline, CDR1 is LGHDT and CDR2 is YNNKEL (reference sequence). CDR3 region: CASSQAVSNTEAFF. The DNA for the CDR3 is TGTGCCAGCAGCCAAGCCGTCTCGAACACTGAAGCTTTCTTT.

V is TRBV6-6 and J is TRBJ2-7; 9 bases are shared with TRBD1. The trim removed 10 bases at V and 4 bases at J, leaving 8 bases unmatched. Per the germline V gene, CDR1 is MNHNY and CDR2 is SVGAGI (reference sequence). The CDR3 loop spans 13 amino acids. Written as DNA, the CDR3 is TGTGCCACCTCGGGACAGGGTCGATACGAGCAGTACTTC. Translation: CATSGQGRYEQYF.

The V call is TRBV7-2, the J call TRBJ1-6, with a tentative D call TRBD1 (6 bases). Germline V CDR1 and CDR2: SGHTA, FQGNSA. There are 17 residues in the CDR3. V lost 5 bases, J lost 9 bases, and 23 bases lay in between. CDR3 in amino acids: CASSPQGWNRDASPLHF. CDR3 coding DNA: TGTGCCAGCAGCCCCCAAGGGTGGAACAGGGATGCTTCACCCCTCCACTTT.

Worth noting for this clone: One end of the junction is discordant with germline, which a read error may explain. The chain has TRBV2 and TRBJ2-5; TRBD1 agrees at 7 bases. The CDR3 is 15 residues long. The germline gives CDR1 SNHLY, CDR2 FYNNEI. The CDR3 sequence: CASIKDRRTNPPPDF. In DNA, the CDR3 is TGTGCCAGCATTAAGGACAGGCGAACTAACCCTCCGCCGGACTTC.

This chain uses TRBV5-1 with TRBJ2-1, with 11 positions matching TRBD2. This CDR3 contains 16 residues. V shed 0 bases, J shed 4 bases, and the junction held 3 bases outside the gene matches. Germline V gene sequence: CDR1 SGHRS, CDR2 YFSETQ. CDR3 DNA sequence: TGCGCCAGCAGCTTGGCGGCTAGCGGGGGGTACAATGAGCAGTTCTTC. Residues: CASSLAASGGYNEQFF.

The chain is built from TRBV19 and TRBJ2-1, with 10 nucleotides matching TRBD1. V lost 5 bases to trimming and J lost 3 bases; unmatched junction nucleotides: 4. Germline-derived CDR1 and CDR2 are LNHDA and SQIVND (reference sequence). CDR3 length equals 15 residues. This CDR3 reads CASSLRDRGYNEQFF. The CDR3 coding sequence is TGTGCCAGTAGTTTACGGGACAGGGGCTACAATGAGCAGTTCTTC.

The rearrangement uses TRBV5-1 and TRBJ2-2; D possibly corresponds to TRBD1 (5 bases). V shed 4 bases and J shed 8 bases, with 15 bases lying between them. This CDR3 is built from 14 residues. Germline V gives CDR1 SGHRS, CDR2 YFSETQ. CDR3 nucleotide sequence: TGCGCCAGCAGCCCCGGCCGACAGTTTGGGGAGCTGTTTTTT. This translates into CASSPGRQFGELFF.

This clone came up once. The rearrangement joins TRBV9 to TRBJ1-4, with TRBD1 matching 8 bases. Germline V gene data show CDR1 as SGDLS and CDR2 as YYNGEE. V lost 3 bases, J lost 8 bases, and 9 bases stayed unmatched. The CDR3 extends over 15 amino acids. The CDR3 nucleotides read TGTGCCAGCAGCGCAGGGGGCGCCCGGGGGGAAAAACTGTTTTTT. Its translation is CASSAGGARGEKLFF.

The chain uses TRBV21-1 and TRBJ2-7; TRBD1, the D gene given by the table, was not confirmed from the DNA. TRBV21-1 is a known pseudogene. The length of the CDR3 is 13 residues. The CDR3 region is CASSRDTSYEQYF. CDR3 sequence (DNA): TGTGCCAGCAGCCGGGACACCTCCTACGAGCAGTACTTC.